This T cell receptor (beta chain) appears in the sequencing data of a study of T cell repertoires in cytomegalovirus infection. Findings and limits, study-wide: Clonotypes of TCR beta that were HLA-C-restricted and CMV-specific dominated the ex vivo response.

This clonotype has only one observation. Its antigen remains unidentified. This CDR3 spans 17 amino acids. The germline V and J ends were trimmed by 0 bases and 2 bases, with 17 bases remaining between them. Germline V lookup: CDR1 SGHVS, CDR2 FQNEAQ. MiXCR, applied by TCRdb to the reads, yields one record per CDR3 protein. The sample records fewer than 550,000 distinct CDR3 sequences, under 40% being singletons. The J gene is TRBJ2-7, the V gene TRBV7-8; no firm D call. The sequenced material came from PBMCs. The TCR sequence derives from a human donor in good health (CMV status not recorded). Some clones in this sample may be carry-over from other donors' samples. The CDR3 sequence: CASSLALRAATTYEQYF. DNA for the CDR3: TGTGCCAGCAGCTTAGCGCTAAGGGCAGCTACGACCTACGAGCAGTACTTC. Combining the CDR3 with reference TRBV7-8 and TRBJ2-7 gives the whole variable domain GAGVSQSPRYKVAKRGQDVALRCDPISGHVSLFWYQQALGQGPEFLTYFQNEAQLDKSGLPSDRFFAERPEGSVSTLKIQRTQQEDSAVYLCASSLALRAATTYEQYFGPGTRLTVT.